Below, 10 T cell receptor beta chains from the same sample are listed, as sequenced in a study of blood T cell repertoires in COVID-19. The protocol was immunoSEQ multiplex PCR, while the TCRdb copy is restricted to in-frame clones and leaves out a portion. The top ten clones hold roughly 1.1% of a sample with under 500,000 clones, roughly nine tenths of them seen once. The sequenced material came from PBMCs or T cells enriched from blood (not recorded which). These receptor sequences come from a young man who had recovered from COVID-19.

This chain links TRBV7-9 with TRBJ2-5, with 11 bases matching TRBD1. This CDR3 spans 15 amino acids. V trimming: 4 bases; J trimming: 4 bases; junction bases outside the gene matches: 5. Germline values: CDR1 SEHNR, CDR2 FQNEAQ (reference sequence). The CDR3 sequence: CASSYGQGASETQYF. In DNA, the CDR3 is TGTGCCAGCAGCTACGGACAGGGGGCTTCAGAGACCCAGTACTTC.

The V call is TRBV28, the J call TRBJ1-1, with D maybe TRBD1 (6 bases). CDR1 is MDHEN, CDR2 SYDVKM, per germline. The germline V and J ends were trimmed by 2 bases and 11 bases, with 12 bases remaining between them. The CDR3 consists of 12 residues. The CDR3 DNA sequence: TGTGCCAGCAGTTTAGTGTCAGGGGAGGCTTTCTTT. The encoded protein is CASSLVSGEAFF.

The CDR3 sequence is CASSRGQLLNTEAFF. The CDR3 DNA reads as TGTGCCAGTAGTCGAGGCCAGCTCCTGAACACTGAAGCTTTCTTT. The rearrangement joins TRBV19 to TRBJ1-1; D remains ambiguous. Germline V gene sequence: CDR1 LNHDA, CDR2 SQIVND (reference sequence). V gave up 5 bases and J gave up 0 bases, with 13 bases separating them. This CDR3 spans 15 amino acids.

This clone appeared a few times. The chain recombines TRBV18 with TRBJ1-1; 10 bases agree with TRBD1. This CDR3 is built from 16 residues. V was clipped by 6 bases and J by 4 bases; unmatched bases: 11. CDR1 is KGHSH, CDR2 LQKENI, per germline. This CDR3 is CASSLGQGLWATEAFF. Written as DNA, the CDR3 is TGTGCCAGCTCTTTGGGACAGGGGTTATGGGCCACTGAAGCTTTCTTT.

The rearrangement uses TRBV28 and TRBJ2-5; 8 bases line up with TRBD2. CDR3 length equals 15 residues. V dropped 2 bases and J dropped 2; count of bases not matched to a gene: 4. Germline lookup yields CDR1 MDHEN and CDR2 SYDVKM. The CDR3 spells CASSLILAGQETQYF. The CDR3 DNA follows: TGTGCCAGCAGTTTAATTTTAGCGGGACAAGAGACCCAGTACTTC.

This chain links TRBV30 with TRBJ1-5, with D possibly TRBD1 on 5 matching bases. The V gene's germline CDR1 is GTSNPN and CDR2 SVGIG (reference sequence). This CDR3 has 13 amino acids. V lost 5 bases to trimming and J lost 3 bases, with 11 bases between them. The CDR3 loop reads CAWGAQDNQPQHF. The DNA of the CDR3 is TGTGCCTGGGGGGCCCAGGACAATCAGCCCCAGCATTTT.

This chain connects TRBV18 to TRBJ2-1, with D unresolved. The CDR3 loop spans 11 amino acids. V lost 2 bases and J lost 7, with 3 bases in between. CDR1 is KGHSH and CDR2 is LQKENI in the germline V gene. CDR3 loop: CASSPTNEQFF. The CDR3 coding sequence is TGTGCCAGCTCACCAACTAATGAGCAGTTCTTC.

This clone was observed a few times. The genes are TRBV15 and TRBJ2-7, with no clear D. The germline gives CDR1 LNHNV, CDR2 YYDKDF (reference sequence). Trimming stripped 0 bases from V and 2 bases from J, with 11 bases between. The CDR3 consists of 15 residues. Written as DNA, the CDR3 is TGTGCCACCAGCAGAGATGACGACAATCCCTACGAGCAGTACTTC. The encoded protein is CATSRDDDNPYEQYF.

The chain has TRBV7-3 and TRBJ2-1; 12 nucleotides agree with TRBD2. CDR3 size: 17 residues. The junction had 8 bases not matched to a gene; V was cut back by 0 bases and J by 8 bases. CDR1 is SGHTA and CDR2 is FQGTGA in the germline V gene. The CDR3 DNA is TGTGCCAGCAGCTTAACCTCGACTAGCGGGAGTACTTATGAGCAGTTCTTC. Translation gives CASSLTSTSGSTYEQFF.

The chain couples TRBV3-1 (or the pseudogene TRBV3-2) to TRBJ2-7; 10 nucleotides match TRBD2. J was trimmed by 5 bases and V by 2 bases; bases with no gene match: 6. This CDR3 region has 15 residues. From germline, CDR1 is LGHDT and CDR2 YNNKEL (reference sequence). The CDR3 loop is CASSQTSSGSHEQYF. In nucleotides, the CDR3 is TGTGCCAGCAGCCAAACCTCTAGCGGGAGTCACGAGCAGTACTTC.